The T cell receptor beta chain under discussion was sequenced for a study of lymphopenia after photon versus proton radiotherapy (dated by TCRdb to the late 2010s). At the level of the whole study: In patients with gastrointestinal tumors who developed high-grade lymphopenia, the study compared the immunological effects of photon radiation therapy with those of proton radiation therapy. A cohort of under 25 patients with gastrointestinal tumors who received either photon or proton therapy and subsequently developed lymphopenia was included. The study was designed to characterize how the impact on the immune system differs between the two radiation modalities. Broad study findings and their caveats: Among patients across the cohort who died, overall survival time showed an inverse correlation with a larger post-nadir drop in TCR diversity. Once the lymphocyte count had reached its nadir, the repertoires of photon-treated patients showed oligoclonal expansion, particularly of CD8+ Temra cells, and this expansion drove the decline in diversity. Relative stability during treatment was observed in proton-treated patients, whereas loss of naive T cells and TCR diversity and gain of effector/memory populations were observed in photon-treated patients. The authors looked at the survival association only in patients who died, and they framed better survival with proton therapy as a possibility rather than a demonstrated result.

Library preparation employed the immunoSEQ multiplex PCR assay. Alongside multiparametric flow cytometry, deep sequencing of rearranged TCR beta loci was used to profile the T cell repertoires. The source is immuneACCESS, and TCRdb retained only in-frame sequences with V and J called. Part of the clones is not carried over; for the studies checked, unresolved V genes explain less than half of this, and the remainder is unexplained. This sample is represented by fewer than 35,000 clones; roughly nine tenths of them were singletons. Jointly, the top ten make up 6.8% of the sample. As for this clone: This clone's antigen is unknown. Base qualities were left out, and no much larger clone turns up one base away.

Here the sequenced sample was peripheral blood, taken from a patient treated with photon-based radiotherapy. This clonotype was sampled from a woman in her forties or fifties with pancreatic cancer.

The nucleotide sequence is given as TGTGCCAGCAGTGAAGTCACAGGCCTTCCCCACAATGAGCAGTTCTTC. This translates into CASSEVTGLPHNEQFF. The chain links TRBV25-1 with TRBJ2-1; tentative D gene TRBD1, with 5 bases matching. From the cysteine through the phenylalanine, the CDR3 covers 16 amino acids. The DNA shown is the 48-base CDR3, in frame from base 1. A distance of 16 bases separates the germline ends of V and J, which lose 2 bases and 5 bases respectively. According to the germline V gene, CDR1 reads MGHDK and CDR2 reads SYGVNS.